The T cell receptor beta chain described here comes from a study of blood T cell repertoires in COVID-19. CDR3 length: 19 residues. Germline loops: CDR1 LGHNA, CDR2 YNFKEQ. The V gene end was trimmed by 0 bases and the J gene end by 4 bases; junction bases not matched to a gene: 14. This table comes from immunoSEQ multiplex PCR, and its TCRdb copy is limited to in-frame clones, with some not included. The sample yields approximately 220,000 clones, approximately 83% seen once. The source material was peripheral blood. This chain connects TRBV4-2 to TRBJ1-2; the match to TRBD1 covers 10 bases. This TCR was sampled from a woman between 40 and 55 years old with active or convalescent COVID-19. In DNA form, the CDR3 reads TGTGCCAGCAGCCAAGAACGGACAGGGGGAAATTTATATGGCTATGGCTACACCTTC. It translates to CASSQERTGGNLYGYGYTF.